The present TCR beta chain was sequenced within a study of T cells in Graves' hyperthyroidism and ophthalmopathy. With 3 bases clipped from V and 4 bases from J, the junction kept 3 bases outside the gene matches. This CDR3 has 13 amino acids. Germline V gene sequence: CDR1 DFQATT, CDR2 SNEGSKA (reference sequence). RNA transcripts yielded amplified TCR beta CDR3 regions. Using the HTBI primer set, a first-round RT-PCR was run on the TCR CDR3. TCRdb re-called the multiplex PCR reads with MiXCR, one entry per CDR3 protein. The table records about 640,000 distinct CDR3 sequences, less than 25% of them present only once.

Sequenced: blood. This clonotype was sampled from a man aged 25 to 40 with Graves' ophthalmopathy. J is TRBJ2-7 and V is TRBV20-1; 10 positions agree with TRBD1. CDR3 in amino acids: CSASEDRGYEQYF. CDR3 DNA sequence: TGCAGTGCTAGTGAGGACAGGGGGTACGAGCAGTACTTC.